This T cell receptor (beta chain) was captured in a study of blood T cell repertoires in COVID-19. Only in-frame clones appear in the TCRdb table, and some are missing; sequencing was by immunoSEQ multiplex PCR. The sample records some 290,000 clones, 88% being singletons. Trimming removed 1 base from V and 5 bases from J, with 9 bases in between. The germline CDR1 and CDR2 sequences are SGHNT and YENEEA. The CDR3 has 13 residues. V is TRBV11-3 and J is TRBJ2-7, with D maybe TRBD2 (5 bases). This sequence originates from a woman younger than 45 with COVID-19, enrolled during active disease. Material: peripheral blood. CDR3 nucleotides: TGTGCCAGCAGCTTAGCGGGCGGGCACGAGCAGTACTTC. Protein sequence: CASSLAGGHEQYF.